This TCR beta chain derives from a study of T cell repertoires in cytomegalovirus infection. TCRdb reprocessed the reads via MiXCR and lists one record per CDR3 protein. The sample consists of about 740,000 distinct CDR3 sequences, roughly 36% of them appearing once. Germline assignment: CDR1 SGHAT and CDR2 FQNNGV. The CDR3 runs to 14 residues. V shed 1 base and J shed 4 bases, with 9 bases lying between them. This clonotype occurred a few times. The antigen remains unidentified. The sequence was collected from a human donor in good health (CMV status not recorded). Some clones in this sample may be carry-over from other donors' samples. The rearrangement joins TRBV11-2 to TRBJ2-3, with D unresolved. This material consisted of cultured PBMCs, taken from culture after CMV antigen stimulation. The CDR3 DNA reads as TGTGCCAGCAGCTTAGTTACCAGCGCAGATACGCAGTATTTT. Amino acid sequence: CASSLVTSADTQYF.